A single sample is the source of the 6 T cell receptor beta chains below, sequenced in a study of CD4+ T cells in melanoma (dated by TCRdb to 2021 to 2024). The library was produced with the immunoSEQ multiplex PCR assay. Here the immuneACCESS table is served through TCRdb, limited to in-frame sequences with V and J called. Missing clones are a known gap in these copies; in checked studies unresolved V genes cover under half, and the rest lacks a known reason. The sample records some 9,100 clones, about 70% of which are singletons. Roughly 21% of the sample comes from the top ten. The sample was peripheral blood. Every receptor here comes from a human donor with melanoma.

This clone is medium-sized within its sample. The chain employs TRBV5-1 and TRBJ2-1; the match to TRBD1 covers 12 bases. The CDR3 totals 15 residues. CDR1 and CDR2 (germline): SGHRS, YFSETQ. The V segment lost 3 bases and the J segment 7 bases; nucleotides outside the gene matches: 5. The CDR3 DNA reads TGCGCCAGCAGCTCGGGACAGGGGGCCTTAAATGAGCAGTTCTTC. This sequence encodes CASSSGQGALNEQFF.

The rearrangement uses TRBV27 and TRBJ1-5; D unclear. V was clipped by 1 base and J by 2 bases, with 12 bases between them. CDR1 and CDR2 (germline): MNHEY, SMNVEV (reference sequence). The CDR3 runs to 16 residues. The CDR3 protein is CASSLLAEGGNQPQHF. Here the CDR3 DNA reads TGTGCCAGCAGTTTATTGGCAGAGGGAGGCAATCAGCCCCAGCATTTT.

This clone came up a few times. DNA of the CDR3: TGTGCGAGCGGGGTGGGGGCAACTAATGAAAAACTGTTTTTT. This encodes CASGVGATNEKLFF. The genes are TRBV2 and TRBJ1-4; D perhaps matches TRBD1 (5 bases). This CDR3 region has 14 residues. Per germline, CDR1 SNHLY and CDR2 FYNNEI. The full variable domain, its missing parts supplied by reference TRBV2 and TRBJ1-4, is EPEVTQTPSHQVTQMGQEVILRCVPISNHLYFYWYRQILGQKVEFLVSFYNNEISEKSEIFDDQFSVERPDGSNFTLKIRSTKLEDSAMYFCASGVGATNEKLFFGSGTQLSVL.

Written as DNA, the CDR3 is TGTGCCAGCAGTTACTCCTACGAGCAGTACTTC. This sequence encodes CASSYSYEQYF. This chain connects TRBV5-5 to TRBJ2-7; D is uncertain. The V and J ends lost 5 bases and 0 bases respectively, with 3 bases between them. The CDR3 loop spans 11 amino acids. From germline, CDR1 is SGHKS and CDR2 YYEKEE (reference sequence).

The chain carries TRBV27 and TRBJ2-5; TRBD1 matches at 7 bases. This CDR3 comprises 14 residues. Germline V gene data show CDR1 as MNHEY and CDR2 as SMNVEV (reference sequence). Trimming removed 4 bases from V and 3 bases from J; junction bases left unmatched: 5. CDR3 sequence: CASSSQGVEETQYF. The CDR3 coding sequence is TGTGCCAGCAGTTCCCAGGGGGTGGAAGAGACCCAGTACTTC.

The CDR3 sequence is CASSQVRQPATNEKLFF. The DNA for the CDR3 is TGCGCCAGCAGCCAAGTCCGCCAGCCTGCAACTAATGAAAAACTGTTTTTT. J is TRBJ1-4 and V is TRBV4-1; no clear D. Germline loops: CDR1 MGHRA, CDR2 YSYEKL. The CDR3 totals 17 residues. The V and J ends lost 1 base and 0 bases respectively, with 12 bases between them.